Listed below are T cell receptor beta chains from one sample, sequenced in a study of T cell repertoires in cytomegalovirus infection. TCRdb re-derived calls from the reads in MiXCR, one entry per CDR3 protein. Among 500,000 to 600,000 distinct CDR3 sequences, more than 15% were seen once, and the ten largest hold 20% to 30%. Sequenced material: CD8+ T cells from PBMCs. These receptors were obtained from a human donor in good health (CMV status not recorded). Some clones in this sample may be carry-over from other donors' samples. CDR3s include the opening cysteine and the closing phenylalanine or tryptophan. The order of the fields is J gene, D gene, V gene, clone size, CDR3 protein, CDR3 DNA. The D gene is left open where the match is weak. The size entry is marked missing in some rows and otherwise reads once, few, many or a size class.

>TRBJ2-1|-|TRBV6-1|many
CASSTHLYNEQFF
TGTGCCAGCAGTACCCACCTTTACAATGAGCAGTTCTTC
>TRBJ2-7|-|TRBV4-2|-
CASSQGAEVSYEQYF
TGTGCCAGCAGCCAAGGAGCGGAGGTCTCCTACGAGCAGTACTTC
>TRBJ2-1|-|TRBV5-1|-
CASSLIDPYNEQFF
TGCGCCAGCAGCTTAATAGACCCCTACAATGAGCAGTTCTTC
>TRBJ2-7|TRBD1|TRBV6-1|many
CASTDRGTYEQYF
TGTGCCAGCACTGACAGGGGCACCTACGAGCAGTACTTC
>TRBJ2-7|-|TRBV29-1|few
CSVCGTESYEQYF
TGCAGCGTCTGCGGGACAGAGTCCTACGAGCAGTACTTC
>TRBJ2-3|TRBD2|TRBV19|-
CASTREPWTSGWSDTQYF
TGTGCCAGTACCAGAGAGCCCTGGACTAGCGGGTGGTCGGATACGCAGTATTTT
>TRBJ2-2|-|TRBV6-1|-
CASWDSTGVYGELFF
TGTGCCAGCTGGGATTCGACAGGCGTGTACGGGGAGCTGTTTTTT
>TRBJ1-1|-|TRBV19|-
CASSFRGFAEAFF
TGTGCCAGTAGTTTTAGGGGGTTCGCTGAAGCTTTCTTT
>TRBJ1-1|-|TRBV2|few
CASSVGSNTEAFF
TGTGCCAGCAGTGTGGGCTCGAACACTGAAGCTTTCTTT
>TRBJ2-5|-|TRBV19|-
CASMGFGMSETQYF
TGTGCCAGTATGGGATTTGGGATGTCGGAGACCCAGTACTTC
>TRBJ2-5|TRBD2|TRBV12-5|few
CASGIGTSGGETQYF
TGTGCTAGTGGGATCGGGACTAGCGGGGGGGAGACCCAGTACTTC
>TRBJ2-1|TRBD1|TRBV5-1|many
CASSTAGQGIVDEQFF
TGCGCCAGCAGTACCGCGGGACAGGGTATAGTGGATGAGCAGTTCTTC
>TRBJ2-3|TRBD2|TRBV12-3/TRBV12-4|many
CASSLGLAGVSSTDTQYF
TGTGCCAGCAGTTTAGGGCTAGCGGGGGTATCTAGCACAGATACGCAGTATTTT
>TRBJ2-1|-|TRBV5-4|few
CASSLNRDWNEQFF
TGTGCCAGCAGCTTGAACAGGGACTGGAATGAGCAGTTCTTC
>TRBJ1-2|-|TRBV10-3|many
CAISPFDGNYGYTF
TGTGCCATCAGTCCCTTTGACGGTAACTATGGCTACACCTTC
>TRBJ1-4|TRBD1|TRBV5-6|few
CASSSRDRGSLFF
TGTGCCAGCAGCTCCCGGGACAGGGGATCACTGTTTTTT
>TRBJ1-4|-|TRBV6-4|few
CASSDPTTVNEKLFF
TGTGCCAGCAGTGACCCCACGACAGTCAATGAAAAACTGTTTTTT
>TRBJ2-7|-|TRBV12-5|many
CASGFGSNEQYF
TGTGCTAGTGGTTTCGGTTCCAACGAGCAGTACTTC
>TRBJ2-7|TRBD1|TRBV28|many
CASSLIGDRGDEQYF
TGTGCCAGCAGTTTGATCGGGGACAGGGGCGACGAGCAGTACTTC
>TRBJ1-2|TRBD1|TRBV6-2/TRBV6-3|many
CASSYRSKGTAPRGYTF
TGTGCCAGCAGTTACCGATCCAAGGGGACAGCACCTCGCGGCTACACCTTC
>TRBJ2-3|-|TRBV11-2|-
CASSLRGGPSTATQYF
TGTGCCAGCAGCTTAAGGGGGGGGCCAAGCACAGCTACGCAGTATTTT
>TRBJ2-3|TRBD2|TRBV12-3/TRBV12-4|many
CASSFTSGGFTDTQYF
TGTGCCAGCAGTTTCACTAGCGGGGGGTTCACAGATACGCAGTATTTT
>TRBJ1-5|-|TRBV15|-
CATSRVGDSNQPQHF
TGTGCCACCAGCAGAGTTGGGGATAGCAATCAGCCCCAGCATTTT
>TRBJ2-3|TRBD2|TRBV20-1|few
CSARDSRGSGDTQYF
TGCAGTGCTAGAGATTCCCGCGGGAGTGGAGATACGCAGTATTTT
>TRBJ1-2|-|TRBV28|few
CASSTSTGIYGYTF
TGTGCCAGCAGTACCTCGACAGGAATCTATGGCTACACCTTC
>TRBJ2-1|-|TRBV6-2/TRBV6-3|many
CASSYPPYNEQFF
TGTGCCAGCAGTTACCCCCCCTACAATGAGCAGTTCTTC
>TRBJ1-2|-|TRBV19|many
CASSDSFYGYTF
TGTGCCAGTTCGGACAGCTTCTATGGCTACACCTTC
>TRBJ2-7|TRBD2|TRBV5-1|few
CASSFSSGNYEQYF
TGCGCCAGCAGCTTCTCTAGCGGGAACTACGAGCAGTACTTC
>TRBJ2-3|TRBD2|TRBV7-8|many
CASSPRGLAVPDTQYF
TGTGCCAGCAGCCCCAGGGGACTAGCTGTTCCGGATACGCAGTATTTT
>TRBJ2-5|TRBD1|TRBV7-3|many
CASSMEGQAQETQYF
TGTGCCAGCAGCATGGAAGGACAGGCCCAAGAGACCCAGTACTTC
>TRBJ2-3|TRBD2|TRBV5-1|few
CASGHLAGTDTQYF
TGCGCCAGCGGGCACCTAGCGGGGACAGATACGCAGTATTTT
>TRBJ2-3|TRBD2|TRBV20-1|-
CSADGVGGGAPGDTQYF
TGCAGTGCAGACGGCGTTGGCGGGGGGGCCCCTGGAGATACGCAGTATTTT
>TRBJ2-1|-|TRBV7-9|few
CASSYRVNEQFF
TGTGCCAGCAGCTACAGGGTCAATGAGCAGTTCTTC
>TRBJ2-7|-|TRBV19|-
CASSDLSSYEQYF
TGTGCCAGTAGTGATTTGAGCTCCTACGAGCAGTACTTC